The present TCR beta chain was sequenced within a study of shared clonotypes between healthy human individuals. Study-level findings and limits: Even with large depth, rarefaction showed that sorted-subset sequencing was incomplete. Genetic and exposure-history diversity was limited by the few donors. In several donors, around 5% of naive CD4 clonotypes appeared in common.

Comments on this clone: The antigen remains unidentified.

Trimming removed 3 bases at V and 4 bases at J, with 19 bases between. CDR3 length: 16 amino acids. CDR1 is MDHEN and CDR2 is SYDVKM in the germline V gene. TCRdb keeps only in-frame clones here, not all; method: immunoSEQ multiplex PCR. Of approximately 530,000 clones listed, roughly 95% were seen once; the top ten hold under 0.065%. The authors divided CD4+ cells into CD45RA+ naive and CD45RA-negative memory subsets. This clonotype was obtained from a woman younger than 45 in good health. The V and J genes are TRBV28 and TRBJ2-7; weak D call: TRBD2 (7 bases). Specimen: naive CD4+ T cells sorted from blood. Specified subset: CD45RA+ positively selected. The CDR3, as DNA: TGTGCCAGCAGTTTCTTAAAGGGGGAGGGAGGTTACGAGCAGTACTTC. Its translation is CASSFLKGEGGYEQYF.